The clone carrying this TCR beta chain was recorded once. The sample belongs to a study of long-term antiretroviral therapy in people with HIV. Germline values: CDR1 SGHAT, CDR2 FQNNGV. Between the trimmed V and J ends, which lost 1 base and 3 bases, there was a span of 6 bases. This CDR3 spans 13 amino acids. Running of the v3.0 immunoSEQ assay took place at survey level. Assay: immunoSEQ multiplex PCR; the TCRdb copy retains only in-frame clones and omits some. The profile shows 14,000 or so clones, more than 65% of them singletons. The V call is TRBV11-2, the J call TRBJ1-1; D is unclear. The TCR originated in a man younger than 45 with HIV. The material was unsorted PBMCs, obtained 0.4 years after starting antiretroviral therapy. CDR3 bases: TGTGCCAGCAGCTTAGCCCTTGACACTGAAGCTTTCTTT. It is translated as CASSLALDTEAFF.